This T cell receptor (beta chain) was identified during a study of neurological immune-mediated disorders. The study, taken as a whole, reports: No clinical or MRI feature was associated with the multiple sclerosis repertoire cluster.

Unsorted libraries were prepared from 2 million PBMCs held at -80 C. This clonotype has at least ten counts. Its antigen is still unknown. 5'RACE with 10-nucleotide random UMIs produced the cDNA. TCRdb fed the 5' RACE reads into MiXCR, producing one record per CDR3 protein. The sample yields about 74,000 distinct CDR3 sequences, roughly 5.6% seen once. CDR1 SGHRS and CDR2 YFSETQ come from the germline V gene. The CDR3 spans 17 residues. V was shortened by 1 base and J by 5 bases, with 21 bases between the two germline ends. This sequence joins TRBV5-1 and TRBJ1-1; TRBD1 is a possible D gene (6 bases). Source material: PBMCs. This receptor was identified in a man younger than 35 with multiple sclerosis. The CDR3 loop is CASSLSYLQGSGTEAFF. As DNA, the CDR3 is TGCGCCAGCAGCTTGAGTTACTTACAGGGTTCGGGAACTGAAGCTTTCTTT. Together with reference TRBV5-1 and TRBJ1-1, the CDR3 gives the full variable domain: KAGVTQTPRYLIKTRGQQVTLSCSPISGHRSVSWYQQTPGQGLQFLFEYFSETQRNKGNFPGRFSGRQFSNSRSEMNVSTLELGDSALYLCASSLSYLQGSGTEAFFGQGTRLTVV.